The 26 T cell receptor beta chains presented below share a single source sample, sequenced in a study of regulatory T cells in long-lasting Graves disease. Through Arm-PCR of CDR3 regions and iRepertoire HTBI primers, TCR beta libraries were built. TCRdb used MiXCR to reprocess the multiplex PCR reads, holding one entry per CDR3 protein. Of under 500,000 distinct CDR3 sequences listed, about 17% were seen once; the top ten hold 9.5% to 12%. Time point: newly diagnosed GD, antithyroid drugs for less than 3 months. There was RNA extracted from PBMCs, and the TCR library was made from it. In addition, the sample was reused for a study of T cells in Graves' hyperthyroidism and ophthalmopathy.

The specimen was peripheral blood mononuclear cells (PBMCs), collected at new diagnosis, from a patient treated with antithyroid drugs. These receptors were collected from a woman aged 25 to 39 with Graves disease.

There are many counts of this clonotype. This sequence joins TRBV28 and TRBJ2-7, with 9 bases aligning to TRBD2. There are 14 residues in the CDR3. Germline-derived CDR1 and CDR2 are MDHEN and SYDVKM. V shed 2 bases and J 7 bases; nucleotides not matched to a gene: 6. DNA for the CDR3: TGTGCCAGCAGTTTAGCGGGAGGGCCAAGGGAGCAGTACTTC. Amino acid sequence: CASSLAGGPREQYF. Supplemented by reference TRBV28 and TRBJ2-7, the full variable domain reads DVKVTQSSRYLVKRTGEKVFLECVQDMDHENMFWYRQDPGLGLRLIYFSYDVKMKEKGDIPEGYSVSREKKERFSLILESASTNQTSMYLCASSLAGGPREQYFGPGTRLTVT.

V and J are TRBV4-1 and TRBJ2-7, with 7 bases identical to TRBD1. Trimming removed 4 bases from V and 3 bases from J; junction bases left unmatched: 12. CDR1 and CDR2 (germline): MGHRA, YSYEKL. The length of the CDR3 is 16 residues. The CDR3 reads CASSRERGQQDYEQYF. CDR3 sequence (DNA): TGCGCCAGCAGCCGCGAAAGGGGACAGCAAGACTACGAGCAGTACTTC.

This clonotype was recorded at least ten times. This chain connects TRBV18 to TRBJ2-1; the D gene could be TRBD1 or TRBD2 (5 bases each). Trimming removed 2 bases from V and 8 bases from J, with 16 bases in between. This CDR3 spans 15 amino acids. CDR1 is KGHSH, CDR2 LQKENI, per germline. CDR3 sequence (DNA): TGTGCCAGCTCACCAGGACATGGGAGAAGGTATGAGCAGTTCTTC. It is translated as CASSPGHGRRYEQFF.

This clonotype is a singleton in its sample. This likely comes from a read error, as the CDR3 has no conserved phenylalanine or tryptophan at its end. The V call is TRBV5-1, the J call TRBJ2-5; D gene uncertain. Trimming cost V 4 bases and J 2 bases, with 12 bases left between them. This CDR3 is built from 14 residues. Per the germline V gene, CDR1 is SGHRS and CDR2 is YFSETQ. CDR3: CASSQESLQETQYL. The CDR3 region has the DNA TGCGCCAGCAGCCAAGAATCCCTTCAAGAGACCCAGTACCTC.

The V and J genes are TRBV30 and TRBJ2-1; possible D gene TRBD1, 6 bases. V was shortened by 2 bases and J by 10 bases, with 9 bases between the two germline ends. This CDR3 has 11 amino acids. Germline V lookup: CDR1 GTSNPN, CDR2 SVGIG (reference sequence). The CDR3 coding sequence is TGTGCCTGGAGTCAAGGGGGAGAGCAGTTCTTC. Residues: CAWSQGGEQFF.

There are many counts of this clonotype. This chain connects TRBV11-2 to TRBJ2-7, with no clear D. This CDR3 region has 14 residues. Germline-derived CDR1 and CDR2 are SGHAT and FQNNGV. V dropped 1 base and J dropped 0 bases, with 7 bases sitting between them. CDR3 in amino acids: CASSLVLSSYEQYF. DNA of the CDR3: TGTGCCAGCAGCTTAGTGCTCTCCTCCTACGAGCAGTACTTC.

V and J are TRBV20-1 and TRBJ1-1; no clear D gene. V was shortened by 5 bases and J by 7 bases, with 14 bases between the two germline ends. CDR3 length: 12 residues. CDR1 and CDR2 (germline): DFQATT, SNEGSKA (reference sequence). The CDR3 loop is CSAGEGPLEAFF. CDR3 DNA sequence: TGCAGTGCTGGGGAGGGCCCCCTTGAAGCTTTCTTT.

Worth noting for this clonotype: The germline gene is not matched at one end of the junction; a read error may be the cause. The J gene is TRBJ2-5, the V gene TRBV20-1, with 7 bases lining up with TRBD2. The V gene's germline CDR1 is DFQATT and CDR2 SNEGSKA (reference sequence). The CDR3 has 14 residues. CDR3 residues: CSAPSAGAQETRYF. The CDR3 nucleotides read TGCAGTGCCCCCTCGGCGGGAGCACAAGAGACCCGGTACTTC.

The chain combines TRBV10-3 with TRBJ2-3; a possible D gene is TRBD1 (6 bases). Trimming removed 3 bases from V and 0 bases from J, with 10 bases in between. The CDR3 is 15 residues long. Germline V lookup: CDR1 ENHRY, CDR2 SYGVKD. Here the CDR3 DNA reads TGTGCCATCAGTGAAGAAAGGGGGAGCACAGATACGCAGTATTTT. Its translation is CAISEERGSTDTQYF.

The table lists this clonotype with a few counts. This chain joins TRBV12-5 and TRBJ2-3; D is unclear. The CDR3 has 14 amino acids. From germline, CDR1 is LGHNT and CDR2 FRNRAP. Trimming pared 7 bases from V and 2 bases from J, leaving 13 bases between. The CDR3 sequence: CASVDPGVTDTQYF. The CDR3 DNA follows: TGTGCTAGTGTTGATCCTGGGGTCACAGATACGCAGTATTTT.

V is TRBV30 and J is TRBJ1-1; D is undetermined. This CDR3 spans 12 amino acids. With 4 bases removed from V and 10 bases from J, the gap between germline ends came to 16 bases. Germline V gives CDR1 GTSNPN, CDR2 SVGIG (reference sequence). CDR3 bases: TGTGCCTGGAAGCGTTTAGGTAGCATAGCTTTCTTT. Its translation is CAWKRLGSIAFF.

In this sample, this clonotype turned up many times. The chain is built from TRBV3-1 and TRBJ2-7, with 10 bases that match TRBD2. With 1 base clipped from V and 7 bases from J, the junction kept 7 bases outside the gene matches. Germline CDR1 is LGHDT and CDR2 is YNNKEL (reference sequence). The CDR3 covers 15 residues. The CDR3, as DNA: TGTGCCAGCAGCCAAGGCCTTCTACTAGCGGGAGAGCAGTACTTC. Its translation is CASSQGLLLAGEQYF.

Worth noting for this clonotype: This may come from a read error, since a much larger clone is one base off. CDR3 sequence: CASSPPEPGDSYEQYF. The CDR3 DNA sequence: TGTGCCAGCTCACCACCTGAACCGGGGGACTCCTACGAGCAGTACTTC. V usage is TRBV18 and J usage is TRBJ2-7; TRBD2 is a possible D gene (6 bases). V lost 0 bases and J lost 0, with 12 bases in between. The CDR3 runs to 16 residues. Germline loops: CDR1 KGHSH, CDR2 LQKENI. The variable domain in full, with the rest retrieved from reference TRBV18 and TRBJ2-7, is NAGVMQNPRHLVRRRGQEARLRCSPMKGHSHVYWYRQLPEEGLKFMVYLQKENIIDESGMPKERFSAEFPKEGPSILRIQQVVRGDSAAYFCASSPPEPGDSYEQYFGPGTRLTVT.

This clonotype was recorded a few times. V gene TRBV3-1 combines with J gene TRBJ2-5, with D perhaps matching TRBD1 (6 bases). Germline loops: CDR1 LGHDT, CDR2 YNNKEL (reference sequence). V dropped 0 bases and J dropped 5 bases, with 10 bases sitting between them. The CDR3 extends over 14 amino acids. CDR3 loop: CASSQDGGDETQYF. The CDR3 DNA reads TGTGCCAGCAGCCAAGATGGGGGCGATGAGACCCAGTACTTC.

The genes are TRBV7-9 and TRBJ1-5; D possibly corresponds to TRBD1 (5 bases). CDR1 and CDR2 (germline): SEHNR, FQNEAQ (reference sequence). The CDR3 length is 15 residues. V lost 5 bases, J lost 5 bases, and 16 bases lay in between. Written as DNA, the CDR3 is TGTGCCAGCAGCACTCTAGAGGGAGGGGATCAGCCCCAGCATTTT. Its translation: CASSTLEGGDQPQHF.

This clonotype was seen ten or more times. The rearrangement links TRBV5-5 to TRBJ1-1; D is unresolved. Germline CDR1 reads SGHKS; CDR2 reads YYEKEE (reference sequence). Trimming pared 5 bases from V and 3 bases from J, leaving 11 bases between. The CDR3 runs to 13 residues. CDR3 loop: CASRLLWDTEAFF. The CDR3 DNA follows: TGTGCCAGCAGACTACTTTGGGACACTGAAGCTTTCTTT.

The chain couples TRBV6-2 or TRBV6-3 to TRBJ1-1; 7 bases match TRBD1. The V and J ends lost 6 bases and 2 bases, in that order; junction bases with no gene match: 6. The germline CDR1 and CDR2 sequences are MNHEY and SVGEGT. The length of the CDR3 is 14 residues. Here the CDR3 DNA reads TGTGCCAGCAGGGGGGACAGCACTAACACTGAAGCTTTCTTT. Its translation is CASRGDSTNTEAFF.

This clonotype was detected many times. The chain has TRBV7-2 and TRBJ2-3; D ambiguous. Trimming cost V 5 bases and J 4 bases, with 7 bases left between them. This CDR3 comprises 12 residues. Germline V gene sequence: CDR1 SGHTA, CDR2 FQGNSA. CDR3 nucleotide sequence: TGTGCCAGCAGCACCACAGCAGATACGCAGTATTTT. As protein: CASSTTADTQYF.

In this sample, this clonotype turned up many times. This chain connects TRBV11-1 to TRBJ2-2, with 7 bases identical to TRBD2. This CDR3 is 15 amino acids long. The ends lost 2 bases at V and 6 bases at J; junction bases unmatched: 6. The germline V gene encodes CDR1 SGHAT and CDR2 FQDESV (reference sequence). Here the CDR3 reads CASSLWEAGSGELFF. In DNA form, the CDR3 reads TGTGCCAGCAGCTTATGGGAAGCGGGATCCGGGGAGCTGTTTTTT.

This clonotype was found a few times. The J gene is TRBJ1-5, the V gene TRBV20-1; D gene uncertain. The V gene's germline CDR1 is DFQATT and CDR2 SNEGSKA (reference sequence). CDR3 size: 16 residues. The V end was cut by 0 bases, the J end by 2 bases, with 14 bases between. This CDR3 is CSARDPEKPRNQPQHF. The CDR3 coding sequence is TGCAGTGCTAGAGATCCTGAGAAGCCACGCAATCAGCCCCAGCATTTT.

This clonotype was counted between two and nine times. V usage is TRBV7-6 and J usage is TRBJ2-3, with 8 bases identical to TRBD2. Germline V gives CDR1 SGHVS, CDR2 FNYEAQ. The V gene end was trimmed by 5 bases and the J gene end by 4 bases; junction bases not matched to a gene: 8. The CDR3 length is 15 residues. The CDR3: CASSGAGGIADTQYF. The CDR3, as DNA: TGTGCCAGCAGCGGGGCGGGGGGCATCGCAGATACGCAGTATTTT. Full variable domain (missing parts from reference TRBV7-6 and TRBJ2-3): GAGVSQSPRYKVTKRGQDVALRCDPISGHVSLYWYRQALGQGPEFLTYFNYEAQQDKSGLPNDRFSAERPEGSISTLTIQRTEQRDSAMYRCASSGAGGIADTQYFGPGTRLTVL.

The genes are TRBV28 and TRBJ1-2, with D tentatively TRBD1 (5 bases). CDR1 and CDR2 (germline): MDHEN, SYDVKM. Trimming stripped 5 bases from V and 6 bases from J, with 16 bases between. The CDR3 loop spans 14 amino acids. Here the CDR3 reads CASSPRRGEHGYTF. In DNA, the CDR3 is TGTGCCAGCAGTCCCCGACGAGGGGAACATGGCTACACCTTC.

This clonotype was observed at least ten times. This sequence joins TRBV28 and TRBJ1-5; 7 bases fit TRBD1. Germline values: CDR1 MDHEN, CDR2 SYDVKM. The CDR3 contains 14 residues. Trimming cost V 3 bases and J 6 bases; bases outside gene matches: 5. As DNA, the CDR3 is TGTGCCAGCAGTTTTGCCGACAGGGTTCAGCCCCAGCATTTT. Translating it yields CASSFADRVQPQHF.

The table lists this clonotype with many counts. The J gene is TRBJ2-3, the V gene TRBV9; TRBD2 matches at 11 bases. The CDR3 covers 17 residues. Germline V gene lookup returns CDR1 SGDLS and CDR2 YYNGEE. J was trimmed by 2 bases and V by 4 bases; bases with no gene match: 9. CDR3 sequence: CASSQPGLAGITDTQYF. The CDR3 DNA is TGTGCCAGCAGCCAACCAGGACTAGCGGGCATCACAGATACGCAGTATTTT.

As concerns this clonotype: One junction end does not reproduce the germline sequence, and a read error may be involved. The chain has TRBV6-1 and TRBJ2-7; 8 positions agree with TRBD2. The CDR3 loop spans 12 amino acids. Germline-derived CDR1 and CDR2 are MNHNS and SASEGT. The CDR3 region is CASGTSSYERYF. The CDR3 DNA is TGTGCCAGCGGGACTAGTTCCTACGAGCGGTACTTC.

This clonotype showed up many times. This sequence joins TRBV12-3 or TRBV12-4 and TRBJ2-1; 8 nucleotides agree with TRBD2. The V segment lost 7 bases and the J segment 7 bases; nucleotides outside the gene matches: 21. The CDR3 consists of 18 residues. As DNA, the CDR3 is TGTGCCAGCACCTTGTCCCCCTTACTAGCGGCGATTCCTAATGAGCAGTTCTTC. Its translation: CASTLSPLLAAIPNEQFF.